The clone carrying this T cell receptor beta chain was recorded at least ten times. Antigen unknown. The CDR3 covers 13 residues. The V end was cut by 4 bases, the J end by 5 bases, with 12 bases between. CDR1 and CDR2 from the germline V gene are MNHEY and SMNVEV (reference sequence). RNA transcripts served as the template for amplifying TCR beta CDR3 regions. During a first-round RT-PCR of the TCR CDR3, the HTBI primer set was used. Via MiXCR, TCRdb re-called the multiplex PCR reads, giving one row per CDR3 protein. The table includes about 340,000 distinct CDR3 sequences, roughly 18% detected once. This specimen comes from a study of T cells in Graves' hyperthyroidism and ophthalmopathy. Whole-study context: Blood was drawn when the patient was first diagnosed and still untreated.

Study-wide results and limits: Most clonotypes expanded in the thyroid (above 0.001) were also present in blood. A 13 V-J signature model discriminated ophthalmopathy versus stable hyperthyroidism.

V and J are TRBV27 and TRBJ2-7; D tentatively reads TRBD1 or TRBD2 (6 bases each). The material sequenced was blood. The clonotype was recovered from a woman in her 50s with Graves' hyperthyroidism. Here the CDR3 reads CASSYSGGNEQYF. In DNA, the CDR3 is TGTGCCAGCAGTTATTCCGGGGGCAACGAGCAGTACTTC.